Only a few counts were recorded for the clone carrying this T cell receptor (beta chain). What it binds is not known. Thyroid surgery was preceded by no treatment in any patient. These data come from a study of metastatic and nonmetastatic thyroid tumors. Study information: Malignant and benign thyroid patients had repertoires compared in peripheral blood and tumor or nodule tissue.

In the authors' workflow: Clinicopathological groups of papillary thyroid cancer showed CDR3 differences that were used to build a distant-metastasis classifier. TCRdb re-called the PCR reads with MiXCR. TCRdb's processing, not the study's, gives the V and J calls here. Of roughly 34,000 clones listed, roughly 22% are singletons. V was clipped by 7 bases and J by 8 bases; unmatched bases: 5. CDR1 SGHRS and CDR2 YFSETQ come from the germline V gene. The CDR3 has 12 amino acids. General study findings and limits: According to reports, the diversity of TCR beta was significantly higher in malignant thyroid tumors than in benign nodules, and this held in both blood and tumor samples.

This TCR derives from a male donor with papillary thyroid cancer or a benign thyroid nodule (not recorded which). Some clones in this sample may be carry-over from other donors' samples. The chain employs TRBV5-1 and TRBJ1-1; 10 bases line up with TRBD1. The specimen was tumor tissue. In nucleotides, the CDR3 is TGCGCCAGCTCGACAGGGGGCGCGGAAGCTTTCTTT. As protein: CASSTGGAEAFF.